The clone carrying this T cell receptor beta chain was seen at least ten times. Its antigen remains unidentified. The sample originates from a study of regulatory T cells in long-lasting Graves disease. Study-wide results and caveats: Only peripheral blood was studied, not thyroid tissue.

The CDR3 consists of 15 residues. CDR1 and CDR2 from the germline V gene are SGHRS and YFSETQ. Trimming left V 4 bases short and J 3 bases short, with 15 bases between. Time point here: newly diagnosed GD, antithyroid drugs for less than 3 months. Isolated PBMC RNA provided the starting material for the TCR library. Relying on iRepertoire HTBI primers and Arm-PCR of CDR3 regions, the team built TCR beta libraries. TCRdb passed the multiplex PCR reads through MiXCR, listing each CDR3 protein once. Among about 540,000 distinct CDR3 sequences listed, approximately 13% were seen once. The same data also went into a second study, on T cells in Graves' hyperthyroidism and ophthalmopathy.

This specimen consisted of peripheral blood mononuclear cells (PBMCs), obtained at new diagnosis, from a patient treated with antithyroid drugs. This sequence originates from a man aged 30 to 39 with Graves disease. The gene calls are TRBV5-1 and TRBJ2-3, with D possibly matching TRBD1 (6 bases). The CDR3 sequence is CASSQTGGVTDTQYF. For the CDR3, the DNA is TGCGCCAGCAGCCAGACAGGTGGGGTGACAGATACGCAGTATTTT. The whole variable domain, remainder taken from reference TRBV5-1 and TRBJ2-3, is KAGVTQTPRYLIKTRGQQVTLSCSPISGHRSVSWYQQTPGQGLQFLFEYFSETQRNKGNFPGRFSGRQFSNSRSEMNVSTLELGDSALYLCASSQTGGVTDTQYFGPGTRLTVL.